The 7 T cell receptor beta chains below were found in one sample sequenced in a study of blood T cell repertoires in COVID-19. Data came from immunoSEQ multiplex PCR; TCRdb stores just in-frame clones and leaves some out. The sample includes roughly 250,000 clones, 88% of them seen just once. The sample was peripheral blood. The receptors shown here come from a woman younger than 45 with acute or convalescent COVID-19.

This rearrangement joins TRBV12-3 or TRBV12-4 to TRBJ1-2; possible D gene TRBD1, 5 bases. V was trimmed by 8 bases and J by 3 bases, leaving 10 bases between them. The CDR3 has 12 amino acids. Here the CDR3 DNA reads TGTGCCAGCGCAGGGTACGACTATGGCTACACCTTC. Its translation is CASAGYDYGYTF.

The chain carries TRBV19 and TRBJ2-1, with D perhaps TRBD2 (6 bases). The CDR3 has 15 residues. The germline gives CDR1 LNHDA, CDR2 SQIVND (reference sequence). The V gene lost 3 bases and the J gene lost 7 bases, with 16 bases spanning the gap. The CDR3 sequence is CASSILDRESNEQFF. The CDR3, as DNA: TGTGCCAGTAGTATCCTTGACCGGGAGTCTAATGAGCAGTTCTTC.

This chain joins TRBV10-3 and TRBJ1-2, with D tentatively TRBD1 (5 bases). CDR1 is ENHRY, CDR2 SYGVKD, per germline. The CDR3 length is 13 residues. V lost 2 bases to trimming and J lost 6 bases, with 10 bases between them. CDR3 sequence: CAISERGVHGYTF. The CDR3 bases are TGTGCCATCAGTGAGCGGGGGGTACATGGCTACACCTTC.

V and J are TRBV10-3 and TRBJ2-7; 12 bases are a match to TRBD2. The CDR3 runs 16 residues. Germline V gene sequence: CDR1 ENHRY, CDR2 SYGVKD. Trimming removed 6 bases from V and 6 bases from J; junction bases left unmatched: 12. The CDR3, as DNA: TGTGCCATCAGAGAGGGACTACTAGCGGGAGGCTCCGAGCAGTACTTC. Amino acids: CAIREGLLAGGSEQYF.

CDR3 residues: CASTATGKANEKLFF. The DNA of the CDR3 is TGTGCCAGTACCGCGACAGGGAAGGCTAATGAAAAACTGTTTTTT. The J gene is TRBJ1-4, the V gene TRBV19, with 7 bases lining up with TRBD1. Looked up from germline, CDR1 is LNHDA and CDR2 is SQIVND (reference sequence). CDR3 length: 15 amino acids. The trim removed 7 bases at V and 3 bases at J, leaving 8 bases unmatched. The variable domain in full, with the rest retrieved from reference TRBV19 and TRBJ1-4, is DGGITQSPKYLFRKEGQNVTLSCEQNLNHDAMYWYRQDPGQGLRLIYYSQIVNDFQKGDIAEGYSVSREKKESFPLTVTSAQKNPTAFYLCASTATGKANEKLFFGSGTQLSVL.

The CDR3 is CASSRGNQPQHF. The CDR3 DNA reads TGTGCCAGCAGTAGGGGAAATCAGCCCCAGCATTTT. The chain couples TRBV27 to TRBJ1-5, with D maybe TRBD1 (5 bases). CDR1 is MNHEY and CDR2 is SMNVEV in the germline V gene (reference sequence). The CDR3 is 12 residues long. The ends were cut back, 5 bases at V and 4 bases at J, with 6 bases in the middle.

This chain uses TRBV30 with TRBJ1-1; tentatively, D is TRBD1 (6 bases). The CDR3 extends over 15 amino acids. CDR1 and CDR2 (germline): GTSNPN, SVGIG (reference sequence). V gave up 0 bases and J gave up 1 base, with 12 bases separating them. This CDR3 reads CAWSVFGGANTEAFF. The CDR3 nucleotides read TGTGCCTGGAGTGTATTTGGGGGGGCGAACACTGAAGCTTTCTTT.